This TCR beta chain was captured in a study of cytomegalovirus exposure and HLA in healthy donors. V lost 6 bases to trimming and J lost 0 bases, with 11 bases between them. The CDR3 covers 14 residues. The germline CDR1 and CDR2 sequences are MDHEN and SYDVKM. At the time of sampling, donors were nominally healthy, though unrecorded immune exposures were likely. Broader study findings: Another analysis was done later, and it associated over 15,000 TCR beta sequences with HLA alleles at 0.05 false discovery rate. A later examination showed that TCR association rates differed by HLA locus, with DRB1 most and HLA-C fewest.

This clone showed up just a few times. No antigen is known for it. The PCR contained 60 Vbeta and 13 Jbeta primers. Source study methods: Later work found approximately 80 million unique TCR beta chains, with 10 million to 14 million shared. The repertoire was sequenced with immunoSEQ multiplex PCR; TCRdb's copy has only in-frame clones and lacks some. V, J and clone size are taken as reported in that table, and D and trimming were inferred from the DNA itself. The data contain 110,000 to 150,000 clones, approximately 80% of them seen just once; the ten biggest clones take up 1.5% to 2%. This clonotype originated in a woman aged 35 to 49 in good health and CMV-seronegative. The chain recombines TRBV28 with TRBJ1-2; tentative D call: TRBD1 (5 bases). The specimen sequenced was PBMCs. CDR3 in amino acids: CASSSTTANYGYTF. CDR3 nucleotides: TGTGCCAGCAGCTCTACGACAGCTAACTATGGCTACACCTTC.